This T cell receptor beta chain is drawn from a study of blood T cell repertoires in COVID-19. V shed 4 bases and J shed 2 bases, with 15 bases lying between them. This CDR3 has 15 residues. The germline V gene encodes CDR1 SGDLS and CDR2 YYNGEE. Original methodology: For nucleated cells, counts were estimated from reference gene primer amplification. The method was immunoSEQ multiplex PCR; TCRdb's version includes in-frame clones alone and lacks a portion of them. V, J and clone size derive from that table, while D and trimming were established from the DNA sequence. The sample records 140,000 to 150,000 clones, 75% to 90% being singletons.

The origin of this receptor is a human donor in a cohort sampled during active COVID-19. Sequencing input: peripheral blood. V gene TRBV9 combines with J gene TRBJ2-5; perhaps TRBD2 as D (5 bases). The CDR3 loop reads CASSTGLRTQETQYF. CDR3 sequence (DNA): TGTGCCAGCAGCACCGGACTCCGAACTCAAGAGACCCAGTACTTC.